This TCR beta chain was sequenced during a study of shared clonotypes between healthy human individuals. Points from the study as a whole: The study found lower generation probabilities in non-shared clonotypes than in those shared by all four donors. Across several donors, naive CD4 shared about 5%, naive CD8 more than 3%, memory CD4 about 2.4%, memory CD8 under 0.5%.

Positively selected for CCR7, the CD45RO-negative cells used as naive CD8 cells excluded terminally differentiated effector memory CD45RA+ cells. Regarding this clone: Its antigen remains unknown.

CDR1 is SGHAT and CDR2 is FQNNGV in the germline V gene. The CDR3 contains 13 residues. Trimming removed 1 base at V and 9 bases at J, with 10 bases between. Profiling relied on immunoSEQ multiplex PCR, and the TCRdb table lists in-frame clones only, not all of them. This sample yields about 2 million clones, of which about 95% are seen a single time; 1% to 1.5% belongs to the top ten. Sequencing used naive CD8+ T cells sorted from blood. This TCR came from a man between 18 and 35 years old in good health. V is TRBV11-2 and J is TRBJ1-5; D unclear. The CDR3 DNA is TGTGCCAGCAGCTTAGGAAGGGAAGGGCCCCAGCATTTT. Residues: CASSLGREGPQHF.